Sequencing of this TCR beta chain was carried out in a study of blood T cell repertoires in COVID-19. Turning to the study itself: Samples taken during acute and convalescent COVID-19 were collected in the United States, Italy and Spain.

Original analysis: Estimation of nucleated cell counts was performed using reference gene primer amplification. Data came from immunoSEQ multiplex PCR; TCRdb stores just in-frame clones and leaves some out. V, J and clone size are taken as reported in that table, and D and trimming were inferred from the DNA itself. The sample lists 100,000 to 150,000 clones, 85% to 90% occurring once. With 5 bases clipped from V and 7 bases from J, the junction kept 12 bases outside the gene matches. Germline assignment: CDR1 SGHTA and CDR2 FQGTGA. The CDR3 has 17 residues. This sequence joins TRBV7-3 and TRBJ2-1; 12 nucleotides agree with TRBD2. The sample comprised peripheral blood. The receptor comes from a man at least 80 years old with active or convalescent COVID-19. CDR3 in DNA: TGTGCCAGCAGCCCTAATGTCCTAGCGGGGGGGCTGAATGAGCAGTTCTTC. This translates into CASSPNVLAGGLNEQFF.